The sequence of this TCR beta chain was determined in a study of Ad26.COV2.S vaccination and SARS-CoV-2 variants. Whole-study context: The study gave Ad26.COV2.S intramuscularly, once or twice 56 days apart. Study observations and caveats: It was found that vaccine and placebo recipients had similar non-spike TCR breadth.

This sample's treatment: over 15 received Ad26.COV2.S at low or high dose, single or two shots; roughly five received placebo; per-sample allocation not given. Sampling was performed 63 days after the first vaccine or placebo injection. Wuhan-strain SARS-CoV-2 spike was expressed by the Ad26 vector that made up the vaccine. This clone was recorded only once. The target antigen is unknown. Here immunoSEQ multiplex PCR was the method, and the copy in TCRdb shows in-frame clones only, minus some. The data contain approximately 240,000 clones, 88% of them singletons. Sequencing was performed on peripheral blood, taken in a trial of Ad26.COV2.S vaccine versus placebo. The sequence was collected from a person aged 18-65 years who received the Ad26.COV2.S COVID-19 vaccine or a placebo.

The CDR3 protein is CASSSGPKARFF. The CDR3 nucleotides read TGTGCCAGCAGTTCGGGACCCAAAGCCCGATTCTTC. This chain connects TRBV28 to TRBJ2-1; D is perhaps TRBD1 or TRBD2 (5 bases each). This CDR3 contains 12 residues. Germline V gene sequence: CDR1 MDHEN, CDR2 SYDVKM. With 4 bases removed from V and 16 bases from J, the gap between germline ends came to 17 bases.